A selection of T cell receptor beta chains follows, all from one sample in a study of shared clonotypes between healthy human individuals. Here immunoSEQ multiplex PCR was the method, and the copy in TCRdb shows in-frame clones only, minus some. The table includes more than 2 million clones, more than 90% detected once. Sequenced: naive CD4+ T cells sorted from blood. Every receptor here comes from a young man in good health. Both conserved end residues are part of each CDR3. Each record gives: CDR3 protein, CDR3 DNA, V gene, D gene, CDR3 length, J gene, clone size. D genes are given only for firm matches. Only some rows state a clone size, as once, few, many or a class for expanded clones.

CASSALGRGPTDTQYF TGTGCCAGCAGCGCCCTAGGCAGGGGCCCTACAGATACGCAGTATTTT TRBV5-6 - 16 TRBJ2-3 -
CASSAEQGRSYEQYF TGTGCCAGCAGCGCCGAACAGGGGCGCTCCTACGAGCAGTACTTC TRBV9 TRBD1 15 TRBJ2-7 -
CASSVEVYTEAFF TGTGCCAGCAGTGTAGAGGTATACACTGAAGCTTTCTTT TRBV6-1 - 13 TRBJ1-1 -
CASSQGRETQYF TGTGCCAGCAGTCAGGGGAGGGAGACCCAGTACTTC TRBV28 - 12 TRBJ2-5 once
CASSLSTGGGETQYF TGTGCCAGCAGCTTATCGACAGGGGGCGGGGAGACCCAGTACTTC TRBV7-9 TRBD1 15 TRBJ2-5 -
CASSVTSGPYEQYF TGTGCCAGCAGCGTGACTAGCGGGCCCTACGAGCAGTACTTC TRBV9 TRBD2 14 TRBJ2-7 -
CASSRGTGRTKNIQYF TGCGCCAGCAGCCGAGGGACAGGCAGAACCAAAAACATTCAGTACTTC TRBV5-1 TRBD1 16 TRBJ2-4 -
CASSEALGPAGTQYF TGTGCCAGCAGTGAAGCGCTCGGGCCAGCGGGCACGCAGTATTTT TRBV6-1 - 15 TRBJ2-3 -
CASSQDLVVTGGTYEQYF TGCGCCAGCAGCCAAGATTTGGTTGTGACAGGGGGAACCTACGAGCAGTACTTC TRBV4-3 TRBD1 18 TRBJ2-7 -
CASSLRGLAGGGQYDEQYF TGTGCCAGCAGCTTAAGGGGGCTAGCGGGAGGTGGCCAATACGACGAGCAGTACTTC TRBV7-2 TRBD2 19 TRBJ2-7 -
CASSPRTSGFFYNEQFF TGTGCCAGCAGCCCAAGGACTAGCGGGTTCTTCTACAATGAGCAGTTCTTC TRBV7-2 TRBD2 17 TRBJ2-1 once
CASSELGNSGANVLTF TGTGCCAGCAGTGAATTGGGAAACTCTGGGGCCAACGTCCTGACTTTC TRBV25-1 - 16 TRBJ2-6 -
CAWSGGHQETQYF TGTGCCTGGAGTGGGGGCCACCAAGAGACCCAGTACTTC TRBV30 - 13 TRBJ2-5 -
CASEGPVGNQPQHF TGTGCCAGCGAGGGCCCTGTCGGCAATCAGCCCCAGCATTTT TRBV6-1 - 14 TRBJ1-5 -
CASSPGSNQPQHF TGCGCCAGCAGCCCCGGTAGCAATCAGCCCCAGCATTTT TRBV5-1 - 13 TRBJ1-5 -
CASSLTPGEDEKLFF TGCGCCAGCAGCTTGACGCCAGGGGAGGATGAAAAACTGTTTTTT TRBV5-1 - 15 TRBJ1-4 -
CASSLAGTYNSPLHF TGTGCCAGCAGCTTAGCTGGGACCTATAATTCACCCCTCCACTTT TRBV7-9 - 15 TRBJ1-6 -
CASSFSAGGGGEQYF TGTGCCAGCAGTTTCTCCGCTGGAGGGGGCGGCGAGCAGTACTTC TRBV27 - 15 TRBJ2-7 few
CASSFLSTGQSNEKLFF TGTGCCAGCAGCTTCCTCTCGACAGGACAGTCGAATGAAAAACTGTTTTTT TRBV5-4 - 17 TRBJ1-4 -
CASSKAPGPLPNRSYGYTF TGTGCCAGCAGCAAAGCGCCTGGTCCATTACCTAATAGGTCCTATGGCTACACCTTC TRBV21-1 - 19 TRBJ1-2 -
CASSLTAMTIGYTF TGTGCCAGCAGCTTGACGGCCATGACGATCGGCTACACCTTC TRBV28 - 14 TRBJ1-2 -
CASSFREGNIQYF TGTGCCAGCAGCTTCCGGGAGGGGAACATTCAGTACTTC TRBV5-4 TRBD2 13 TRBJ2-4 -
CASSHGDTSSGNTIYF TGCGCCAGCAGCCATGGGGACACCTCCTCTGGAAACACCATATATTTT TRBV4-3 - 16 TRBJ1-3 once
CAIGTAYEQYF TGTGCCATCGGGACAGCCTACGAGCAGTACTTC TRBV10-3 TRBD1 11 TRBJ2-7 -
CASSWGIASGSYNEQFF TGCGCCAGCAGCTGGGGGATAGCGAGCGGCTCCTACAATGAGCAGTTCTTC TRBV5-1 - 17 TRBJ2-1 -
CASAGSTGSPLHF TGTGCCTCGGCGGGGTCCACGGGATCACCCCTCCACTTT TRBV10-3 - 13 TRBJ1-6 -
CAWSVLGQGAYTQYF TGTGCCTGGAGTGTCTTGGGGCAGGGGGCTTATACGCAGTATTTT TRBV30 TRBD1 15 TRBJ2-3 -
CASSSPGRTGGRYEQYF TGCGCCAGCAGCTCTCCCGGTCGGACAGGGGGTAGGTACGAGCAGTACTTC TRBV5-1 TRBD1 17 TRBJ2-7 -
CASSLVRDRTGGYTF TGTGCCAGCAGCTTAGTGCGGGACAGGACGGGTGGCTACACCTTC TRBV7-8 TRBD1 15 TRBJ1-2 -
CASSIRGQGREQYF TGTGCCAGTAGTATCCGGGGACAGGGGAGAGAGCAGTACTTC TRBV19 TRBD1 14 TRBJ2-7 -
CASSLFADTQYF TGTGCCAGCAGCTTGTTTGCAGATACGCAGTATTTT TRBV5-4 - 12 TRBJ2-3 -
CASSPLIGQGATNYGYTF TGTGCCAGCTCACCTTTGATTGGACAGGGCGCAACCAACTATGGCTACACCTTC TRBV18 TRBD1 18 TRBJ1-2 -
CASSFLPGEKLFF TGTGCCAGCAGTTTTCTTCCGGGCGAAAAACTGTTTTTT TRBV2 - 13 TRBJ1-4 -
CASSPLGGQGGYTF TGTGCCAGCAGCCCTCTGGGGGGTCAGGGAGGCTACACCTTC TRBV6-5 - 14 TRBJ1-2 once
CASSINPGGLYTEAFF TGTGCCAGCAGCATAAATCCAGGGGGCCTATACACTGAAGCTTTCTTT TRBV9 TRBD1 16 TRBJ1-1 once
CASSESPGAGQETQYF TGCGCCAGCAGTGAGTCCCCAGGGGCGGGCCAAGAGACCCAGTACTTC TRBV10-1 - 16 TRBJ2-5 -
CASSLTREVQPQHF TGTGCCAGCAGCTTAACGAGGGAGGTTCAGCCCCAGCATTTT TRBV7-3 - 14 TRBJ1-5 -
CASSGQRANVLTF TGTGCCAGCAGTGGGCAGCGGGCCAACGTCCTGACTTTC TRBV6-1 - 13 TRBJ2-6 -
CASSDTGFEKLFF TGTGCCAGTAGTGATACAGGGTTTGAAAAACTGTTTTTT TRBV19 - 13 TRBJ1-4 few
CASSLGRNSQETQYF TGCGCCAGCAGCTTGGGACGGAATTCCCAAGAGACCCAGTACTTC TRBV5-1 - 15 TRBJ2-5 -
CASSLLAGDEQYF TGTGCCAGCAGCTTACTAGCGGGAGACGAGCAGTACTTC TRBV7-9 TRBD2 13 TRBJ2-7 -